The clone carrying this T cell receptor beta chain was observed a single time. No antigen is known for it. Libraries were prepared by immunoSEQ multiplex PCR; TCRdb keeps only in-frame clonotypes and omits some of them. The sample lists tens of thousands of clones, approximately 87% occurring once. This entry comes from a study of T cell responses to AZD1222 COVID-19 vaccine. This CDR3 contains 12 residues. Trimming removed 2 bases from V and 9 bases from J, with 8 bases in between. Germline V CDR1 and CDR2: SGHVS, FQNEAQ. Study-wide results and caveats: Baseline serostatus was positive in only six AZD1222 recipients. Of spike-specific TCRs, nearly half reportedly target regions left unmutated in variants. Repertoires were obtained solely post-peak T cell response.

The chain couples TRBV7-8 to TRBJ2-1, with D unclear. Sample: peripheral blood, taken on day 0 of AZD1222 vaccination. The clonotype was recovered from an adult in good health. CDR3 bases: TGTGCCAGCAGCTTACAGTTCGGTGAGCAGTTCTTC. It encodes CASSLQFGEQFF.